The 3 T cell receptor beta chains below all came from one sample that was sequenced in a study of early T cells in non-severe SARS-CoV-2 infection. Via MiXCR, TCRdb re-called the 5' RACE reads, giving one row per CDR3 protein. The table lists about 32,000 distinct CDR3 sequences, approximately 5.6% of them singletons, with around 3.8% in the top ten. The source material was whole blood. Receptors originate from an adult who was a healthcare worker with PCR-confirmed SARS-CoV-2 infection or an uninfected control (not recorded which).

This clonotype was observed at least ten times. This rearrangement joins TRBV6-2 or TRBV6-3 to TRBJ2-2; perhaps D is TRBD1 or TRBD2 (6 bases each). Trimming pared 3 bases from V and 5 bases from J, leaving 16 bases between. The CDR3 loop spans 16 amino acids. Germline V gene lookup returns CDR1 MNHEY and CDR2 SVGEGT. The chain's CDR3 is CASSYARGAETGELFF. The CDR3 DNA follows: TGTGCCAGCAGTTATGCGAGGGGGGCCGAAACCGGGGAGCTGTTTTTT.

This clonotype has a handful of counts. The gene calls are TRBV18 and TRBJ2-3; possibly TRBD1 for D (5 bases). CDR1 and CDR2 (germline): KGHSH, LQKENI. This CDR3 is 12 amino acids long. Trimming took off 8 bases at V and 5 bases at J, with 11 bases between the two ends. The CDR3 loop is CASRLTGDTQYF. CDR3 DNA sequence: TGTGCCAGCCGGCTAACAGGAGATACGCAGTATTTT.

Many counts were recorded for this clonotype. This chain links TRBV6-5 with TRBJ1-2, with 9 bases that match TRBD1. This CDR3 has 14 amino acids. Germline lookup yields CDR1 MNHEY and CDR2 SVGAGI. With 6 bases clipped from V and 3 bases from J, the junction kept 5 bases outside the gene matches. The CDR3 region has the DNA TGTGCCAGCAGGTCCGGGACAGGGTACTATGGCTACACCTTC. Protein sequence: CASRSGTGYYGYTF.